This T cell receptor (beta chain) was found in a study of a mutant IDH1 vaccine in newly diagnosed glioma. Whole-study context: Once 4-6 weeks had passed after radiotherapy alone, vaccination started, or it started with temozolomide cycles. Of the patients given treatment, approximately 60% were male and 37.5% were female, and a mean age of roughly 40 years was recorded. It was at week 35 that visit V12 occurred, and at week 47 that visit V13 did.

This clone was picked up a small number of times. What it recognizes is unknown. This CDR3 has 11 amino acids. Germline V gene lookup returns CDR1 DFQATT and CDR2 SNEGSKA (reference sequence). Trimming stripped 3 bases from V and 12 bases from J, with 14 bases between. The sample's time point: week 47, end of study. Topical imiquimod accompanied each vaccine dose, which consisted of 300 ug of mutant IDH1 20-mer peptide. The donor cohort comprised cases of new WHO grade 3 or 4 IDH1-mutant, ATRX-lost astrocytoma. TCRdb's copy holds only in-frame clones and misses some; the assay was immunoSEQ multiplex PCR. The table has about 34,000 clones, 87% seen once.

The material sequenced was PBMCs, taken from a glioma patient whose treatment included an IDH1 peptide vaccine. This clonotype was sampled from a woman aged 25 to 39 with glioma. The chain has TRBV20-1 and TRBJ1-1; D gene ambiguous. CDR3 residues: CSARGRATTFF. Here the CDR3 DNA reads TGCAGTGCTAGGGGGAGGGCCACAACTTTCTTT.